This T cell receptor beta chain was recorded in a study of early T cells in non-severe SARS-CoV-2 infection. TCRdb analysed the 5' RACE reads with MiXCR anew, one entry per CDR3 protein. The profile shows roughly 80,000 distinct CDR3 sequences, roughly 12% of them singletons. J gave up 10 bases and V 3 bases, and 10 bases lay outside the gene matches. The CDR3 spans 16 residues. This clonotype occurred many times. Sequenced here: whole blood, sampled at baseline. This chain links TRBV12-3 or TRBV12-4 with TRBJ1-6, with TRBD1 identical over 9 bases. The origin of this receptor is an adult who was a healthcare worker with PCR-confirmed SARS-CoV-2 infection or an uninfected control (not recorded which). Written as DNA, the CDR3 is TGTGCCAGCAGTTTGGTTCTGTACAGGGGGCGATCACCCCTCCACTTT. Translation: CASSLVLYRGRSPLHF.